The rows below give T cell receptor beta chains drawn from one sample of a study of blood T cell repertoires in COVID-19. The repertoire was sequenced with immunoSEQ multiplex PCR; TCRdb's copy has only in-frame clones and lacks some. The data show under 300,000 clones, with 88% seen just once and about 0.74% held by the top ten. The sample comprised peripheral blood. These receptors were collected from a woman under 40 with acute or convalescent COVID-19. CDR3s include the opening cysteine and the closing phenylalanine or tryptophan. Each record gives: clone size, J gene, V gene, D gene, CDR3 DNA, CDR3 protein. D genes are given only for firm matches. A row's size may be missing; if present it is once, few, many or a size class.

>-|TRBJ2-3|TRBV30|TRBD2
TGTGCCTGGAGTCTCCATAGCGGGAGTGTCGCAGATACGCAGTATTTT
CAWSLHSGSVADTQYF
>-|TRBJ2-5|TRBV10-3|TRBD2
TGTGCCATCAGGGGGGGGACTGTCCAAGAGACCCAGTACTTC
CAIRGGTVQETQYF
>-|TRBJ2-2|TRBV11-2|TRBD1
TGTGCCAGCAGCATAGGACAGGTGGACACCGGGGAGCTGTTTTTT
CASSIGQVDTGELFF
>-|TRBJ1-1|TRBV27|-
TGTGCCAGCAGTTCCAGGGTGAACACTGAAGCTTTCTTT
CASSSRVNTEAFF
>-|TRBJ1-1|TRBV18|-
TGTGCCAGCTCATCGCGGGCTGAAGCTTTCTTT
CASSSRAEAFF
>once|TRBJ2-5|TRBV29-1|-
TGCAGCGCGGGGGCGGGACAGCATCACTTC
CSAGAGQHHF
>-|TRBJ2-2|TRBV9|TRBD1
TGTGCCAGCAGCGTGTGGGACAGGGGGACCGGGGAGCTGTTTTTT
CASSVWDRGTGELFF
>-|TRBJ2-1|TRBV10-3|-
TGTGCCATCAGGGAGACTTTACAGGGTAACAATGAGCAGTTCTTC
CAIRETLQGNNEQFF
>-|TRBJ2-3|TRBV24-1|TRBD1
TGTGCCACCAGTGATTTAAACAGGGGGCTGACAGATACGCAGTATTTT
CATSDLNRGLTDTQYF
>once|TRBJ2-7|TRBV27|TRBD2
TGTGCCAGCAGTTTAGGTCGAGCGGGAGTCTACGAGCAGTACTTC
CASSLGRAGVYEQYF
>-|TRBJ2-7|TRBV7-8|-
TGTGCCAGCAGCTTAGCCCCGGAGCGCTACGAGCAGTACTTC
CASSLAPERYEQYF
>-|TRBJ2-5|TRBV7-2|-
TGTGCCAGCAGCTTAAAGACACACAAAGTCGGAGGGACCCAGTACTTC
CASSLKTHKVGGTQYF
>-|TRBJ2-7|TRBV19|-
TGTGCCAGTAGCATACCGGGACGAGGGGGATACGAGCAGTACTTC
CASSIPGRGGYEQYF
>-|TRBJ2-7|TRBV6-5|TRBD1
TGTGCCAGCAGCAGAAGACAGGGTGACGAGCAGTACTTC
CASSRRQGDEQYF
>-|TRBJ2-7|TRBV5-6|TRBD1
TGTGCCAGCAGCCGAATATTGTCCGGGACAGGGGACCACGAGCAGTACTTC
CASSRILSGTGDHEQYF
>few|TRBJ2-1|TRBV30|TRBD2
TGTGCCTGGAGTAATTTCGCGGCTAGCGGCAATGAGCAGTTCTTC
CAWSNFAASGNEQFF
>once|TRBJ2-7|TRBV5-4|TRBD2
TGTGCCAGCAGCTTGAAGCGGGAGAGGGTAGAGGAGCAGTACTTC
CASSLKRERVEEQYF
>-|TRBJ2-1|TRBV11-2|-
TGTGCCAGCAGCTCCGCGGGACAGATCTACAATGAGCAGTTCTTC
CASSSAGQIYNEQFF
>-|TRBJ2-1|TRBV19|-
TGTGCCAGTAGTACGGGCTCCTACAATGAGCAGTTCTTC
CASSTGSYNEQFF
>-|TRBJ1-3|TRBV9|-
TGTGCCAGCAACGATTTAGCCTCTGGAAACACCATATATTTT
CASNDLASGNTIYF
>-|TRBJ1-3|TRBV5-4|-
TGTGCCAGCAGCTTGAGGGGGGGCCGAAACACCATATATTTT
CASSLRGGRNTIYF
>-|TRBJ1-2|TRBV5-5|TRBD1
TGTGCCAGCAGCACAGGGGTGGGCTACACCTTC
CASSTGVGYTF
>-|TRBJ2-7|TRBV9|-
TGTGCCAGCAGCGTAGCTCCCGCCGGGACACCCTACGAGCAGTACTTC
CASSVAPAGTPYEQYF
>-|TRBJ2-3|TRBV6-1|TRBD1
TGTGCCAGCAGTGAAGCTTTGACAGGGGGCAGAACAGATACGCAGTATTTT
CASSEALTGGRTDTQYF